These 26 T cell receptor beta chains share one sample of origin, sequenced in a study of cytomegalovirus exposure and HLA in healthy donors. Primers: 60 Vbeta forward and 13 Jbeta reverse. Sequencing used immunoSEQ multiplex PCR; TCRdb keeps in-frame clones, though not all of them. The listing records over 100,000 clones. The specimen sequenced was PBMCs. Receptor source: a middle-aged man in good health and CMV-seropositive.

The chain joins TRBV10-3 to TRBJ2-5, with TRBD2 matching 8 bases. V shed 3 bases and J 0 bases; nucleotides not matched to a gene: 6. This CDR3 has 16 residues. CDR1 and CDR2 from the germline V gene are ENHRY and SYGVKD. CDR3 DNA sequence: TGTGCCATCAGTGAAGGGGCGGGAGGCAACCAAGAGACCCAGTACTTC. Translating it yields CAISEGAGGNQETQYF.

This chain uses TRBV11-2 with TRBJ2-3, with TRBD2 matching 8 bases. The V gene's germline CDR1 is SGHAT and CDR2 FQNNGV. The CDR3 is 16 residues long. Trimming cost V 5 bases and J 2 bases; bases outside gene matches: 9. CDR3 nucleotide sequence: TGTGCCAGCAGCCCGGAGGTCGGGAGGGCCACAGATACGCAGTATTTT. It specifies CASSPEVGRATDTQYF. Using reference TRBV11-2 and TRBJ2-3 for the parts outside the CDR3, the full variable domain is EAGVAQSPRYKIIEKRQSVAFWCNPISGHATLYWYQQILGQGPKLLIQFQNNGVVDDSQLPKDRFSAERLKGVDSTLKIQPAKLEDSAVYLCASSPEVGRATDTQYFGPGTRLTVL.

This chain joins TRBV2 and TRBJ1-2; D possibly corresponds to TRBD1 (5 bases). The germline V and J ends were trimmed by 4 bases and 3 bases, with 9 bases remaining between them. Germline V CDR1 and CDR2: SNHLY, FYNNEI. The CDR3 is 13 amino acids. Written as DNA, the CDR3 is TGTGCCAGCAGTGGGACAAAGGACTATGGCTACACCTTC. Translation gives CASSGTKDYGYTF.

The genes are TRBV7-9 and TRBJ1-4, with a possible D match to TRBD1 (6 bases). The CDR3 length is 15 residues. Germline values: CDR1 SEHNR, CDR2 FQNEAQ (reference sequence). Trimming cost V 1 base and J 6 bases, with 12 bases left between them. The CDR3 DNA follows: TGTGCCAGCAGCTTAGTTAGCGGGGGCGATGAAAAACTGTTTTTT. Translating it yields CASSLVSGGDEKLFF. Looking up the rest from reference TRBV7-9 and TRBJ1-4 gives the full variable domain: DTGVSQNPRHKITKRGQNVTFRCDPISEHNRLYWYRQTLGQGPEFLTYFQNEAQLEKSRLLSDRFSAERPKGSFSTLEIQRTEQGDSAMYLCASSLVSGGDEKLFFGSGTQLSVL.

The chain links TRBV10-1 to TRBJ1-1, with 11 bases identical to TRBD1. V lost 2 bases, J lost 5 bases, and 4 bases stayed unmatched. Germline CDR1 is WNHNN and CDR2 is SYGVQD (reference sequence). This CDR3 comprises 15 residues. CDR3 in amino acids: CASSEAGTGGTEAFF. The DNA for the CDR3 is TGCGCCAGCAGTGAGGCCGGGACAGGGGGAACTGAAGCTTTCTTT.

The CDR3 loop is CASSRATGSRDEQYF. CDR3 in DNA: TGTGCCAGCAGCCGAGCGACAGGGAGCCGGGACGAGCAGTACTTC. The chain employs TRBV7-8 and TRBJ2-5; TRBD1 aligns across 7 bases. The J call may be wrong; the DNA end is better matched by TRBJ2-7. The germline V gene encodes CDR1 SGHVS and CDR2 FQNEAQ. This CDR3 is 15 amino acids long.

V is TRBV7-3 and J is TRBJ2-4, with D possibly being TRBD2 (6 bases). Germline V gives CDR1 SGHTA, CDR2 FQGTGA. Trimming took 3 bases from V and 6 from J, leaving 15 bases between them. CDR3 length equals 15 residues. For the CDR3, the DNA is TGTGCCAGCAGCTTCGTAGGCGGGGCAGGAAACATTCAGTACTTC. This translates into CASSFVGGAGNIQYF.

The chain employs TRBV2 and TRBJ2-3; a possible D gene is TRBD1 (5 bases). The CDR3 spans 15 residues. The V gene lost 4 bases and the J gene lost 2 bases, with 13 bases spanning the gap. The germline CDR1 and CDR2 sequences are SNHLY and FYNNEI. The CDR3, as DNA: TGTGCCAGCAGTGTGCTCCAGGGTGCCACAGATACGCAGTATTTT. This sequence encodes CASSVLQGATDTQYF. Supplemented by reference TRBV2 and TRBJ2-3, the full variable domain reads EPEVTQTPSHQVTQMGQEVILRCVPISNHLYFYWYRQILGQKVEFLVSFYNNEISEKSEIFDDQFSVERPDGSNFTLKIRSTKLEDSAMYFCASSVLQGATDTQYFGPGTRLTVL.

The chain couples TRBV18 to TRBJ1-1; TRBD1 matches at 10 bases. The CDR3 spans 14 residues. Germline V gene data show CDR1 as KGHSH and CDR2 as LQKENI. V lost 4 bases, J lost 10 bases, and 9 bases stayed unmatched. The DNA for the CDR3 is TGTGCCAGCTCACTACCCGGGACAGGGGTCGGAGCTTTCTTT. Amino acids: CASSLPGTGVGAFF.

The CDR3 protein is CASRETTGGETQYF. CDR3 DNA: TGCGCCAGCAGGGAGACGACAGGGGGCGAGACCCAGTACTTC. V usage is TRBV5-1 and J usage is TRBJ2-5; 10 bases are shared with TRBD1. Germline values: CDR1 SGHRS, CDR2 YFSETQ. The CDR3 spans 14 residues. V trimming: 5 bases; J trimming: 5 bases; junction bases outside the gene matches: 6.

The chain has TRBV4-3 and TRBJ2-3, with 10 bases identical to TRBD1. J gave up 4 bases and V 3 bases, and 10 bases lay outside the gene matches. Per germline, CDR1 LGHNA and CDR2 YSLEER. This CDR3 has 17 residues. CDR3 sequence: CASSQDFWTGGSDTQYF. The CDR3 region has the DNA TGCGCCAGCAGCCAGGATTTTTGGACAGGGGGTTCAGATACGCAGTATTTT.

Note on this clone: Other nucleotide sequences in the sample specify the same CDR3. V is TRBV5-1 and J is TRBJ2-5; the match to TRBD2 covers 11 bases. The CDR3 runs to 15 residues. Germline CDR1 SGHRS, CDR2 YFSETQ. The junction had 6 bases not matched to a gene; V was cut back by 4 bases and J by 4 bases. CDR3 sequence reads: CASSVPGLAVETQYF. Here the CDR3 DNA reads TGCGCCAGCAGCGTACCGGGACTAGCGGTAGAGACCCAGTACTTC.

The CDR3 nucleotides read TGTGCCAGCAGCCAGACAATTAACTACGAGCAGTACTTC. Amino acids: CASSQTINYEQYF. The rearrangement joins TRBV7-2 to TRBJ2-7; D ambiguous. The CDR3 is 13 residues long. Deletions cut 5 bases from V and 3 bases from J, with 11 bases between. Germline values: CDR1 SGHTA, CDR2 FQGNSA.

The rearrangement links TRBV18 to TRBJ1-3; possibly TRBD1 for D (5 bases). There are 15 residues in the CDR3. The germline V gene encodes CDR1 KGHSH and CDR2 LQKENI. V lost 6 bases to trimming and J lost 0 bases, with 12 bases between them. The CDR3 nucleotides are TGTGCCAGCTCGTCGGGGGGGAACTCTGGAAACACCATATATTTT. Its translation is CASSSGGNSGNTIYF.

The CDR3 is CASSESGAEQPQHF. Written as DNA, the CDR3 is TGCGCCAGCAGTGAGTCTGGGGCCGAACAGCCCCAGCATTTT. This chain links TRBV10-1 with TRBJ1-5, with D tentatively TRBD1 (5 bases). Germline V gives CDR1 WNHNN, CDR2 SYGVQD (reference sequence). The CDR3 has 14 amino acids. V was trimmed by 0 bases and J by 7 bases, leaving 10 bases between them.

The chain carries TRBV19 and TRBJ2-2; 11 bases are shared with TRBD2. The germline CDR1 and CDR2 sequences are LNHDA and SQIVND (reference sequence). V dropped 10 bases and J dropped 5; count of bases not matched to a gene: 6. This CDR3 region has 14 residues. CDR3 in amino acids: CATKGLAATGELFF. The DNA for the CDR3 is TGTGCCACTAAGGGACTAGCGGCTACCGGGGAGCTGTTTTTT.

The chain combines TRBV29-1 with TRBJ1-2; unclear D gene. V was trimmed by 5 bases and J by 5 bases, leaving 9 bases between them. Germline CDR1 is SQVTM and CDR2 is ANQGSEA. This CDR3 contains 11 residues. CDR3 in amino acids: CSVPGVYGYTF. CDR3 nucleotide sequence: TGCAGCGTTCCGGGAGTTTATGGCTACACCTTC.

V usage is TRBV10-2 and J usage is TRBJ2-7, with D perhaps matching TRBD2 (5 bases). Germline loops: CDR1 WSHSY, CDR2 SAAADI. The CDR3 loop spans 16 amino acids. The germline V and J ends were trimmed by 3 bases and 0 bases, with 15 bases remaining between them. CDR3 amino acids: CASSDPTGSASYEQYF. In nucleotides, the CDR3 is TGCGCCAGCAGTGACCCGACGGGGTCCGCCTCCTACGAGCAGTACTTC.

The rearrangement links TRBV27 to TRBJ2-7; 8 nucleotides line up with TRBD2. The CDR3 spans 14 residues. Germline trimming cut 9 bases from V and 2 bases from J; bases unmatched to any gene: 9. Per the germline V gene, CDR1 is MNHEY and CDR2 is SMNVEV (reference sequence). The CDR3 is CASAGGGYTYEQYF. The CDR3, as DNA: TGTGCCAGTGCCGGGGGGGGGTACACCTACGAGCAGTACTTC.

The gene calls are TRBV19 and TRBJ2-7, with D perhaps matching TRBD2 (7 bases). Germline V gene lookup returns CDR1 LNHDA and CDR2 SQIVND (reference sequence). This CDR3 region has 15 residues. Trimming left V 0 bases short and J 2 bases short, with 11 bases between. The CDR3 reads CASSIDRGATYEQYF. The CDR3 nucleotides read TGTGCCAGTAGTATAGATCGGGGGGCTACCTACGAGCAGTACTTC.

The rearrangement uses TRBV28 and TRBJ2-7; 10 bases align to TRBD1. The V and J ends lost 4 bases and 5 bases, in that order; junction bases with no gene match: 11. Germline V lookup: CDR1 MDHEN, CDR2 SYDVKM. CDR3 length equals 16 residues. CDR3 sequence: CASSSRPGTGVHEQYF. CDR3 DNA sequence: TGTGCCAGCAGTTCCAGACCCGGGACAGGGGTTCACGAGCAGTACTTC. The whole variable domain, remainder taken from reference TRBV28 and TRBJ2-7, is DVKVTQSSRYLVKRTGEKVFLECVQDMDHENMFWYRQDPGLGLRLIYFSYDVKMKEKGDIPEGYSVSREKKERFSLILESASTNQTSMYLCASSSRPGTGVHEQYFGPGTRLTVT.

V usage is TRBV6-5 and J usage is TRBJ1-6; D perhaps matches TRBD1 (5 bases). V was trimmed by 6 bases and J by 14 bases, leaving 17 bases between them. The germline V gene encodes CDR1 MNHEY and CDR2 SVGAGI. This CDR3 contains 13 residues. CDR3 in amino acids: CASSITLQGTLHF. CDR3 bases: TGTGCCAGCAGCATCACCCTTCAGGGAACCCTCCACTTT.

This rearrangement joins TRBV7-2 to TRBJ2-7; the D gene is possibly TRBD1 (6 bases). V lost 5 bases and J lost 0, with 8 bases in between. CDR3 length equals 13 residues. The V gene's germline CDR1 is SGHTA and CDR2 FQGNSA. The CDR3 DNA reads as TGTGCCAGCAGCCGACAGGTCTCCTACGAGCAGTACTTC. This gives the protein CASSRQVSYEQYF.

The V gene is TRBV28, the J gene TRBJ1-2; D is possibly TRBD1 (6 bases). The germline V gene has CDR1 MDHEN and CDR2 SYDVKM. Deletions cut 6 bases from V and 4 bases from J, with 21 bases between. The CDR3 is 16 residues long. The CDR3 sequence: CASSQPRDITIYGYTF. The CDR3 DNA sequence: TGTGCCAGCAGCCAACCCCGGGACATTACAATCTATGGCTACACCTTC.

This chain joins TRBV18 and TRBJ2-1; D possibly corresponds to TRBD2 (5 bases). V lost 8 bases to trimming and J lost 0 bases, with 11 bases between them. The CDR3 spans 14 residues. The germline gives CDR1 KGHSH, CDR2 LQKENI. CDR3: CASMSRASYNEQFF. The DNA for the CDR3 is TGTGCCAGCATGTCGCGGGCCTCCTACAATGAGCAGTTCTTC. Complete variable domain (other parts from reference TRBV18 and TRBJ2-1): NAGVMQNPRHLVRRRGQEARLRCSPMKGHSHVYWYRQLPEEGLKFMVYLQKENIIDESGMPKERFSAEFPKEGPSILRIQQVVRGDSAAYFCASMSRASYNEQFFGPGTRLTVL.

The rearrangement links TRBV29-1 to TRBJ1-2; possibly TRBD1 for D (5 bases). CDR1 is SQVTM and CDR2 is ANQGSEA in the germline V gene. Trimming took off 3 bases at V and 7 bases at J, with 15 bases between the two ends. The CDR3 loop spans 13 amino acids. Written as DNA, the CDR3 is TGCAGCGTTGACGCAGGGTCAACGGGTGGCTACACCTTC. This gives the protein CSVDAGSTGGYTF.